The rows below give T cell receptor beta chains drawn from one sample of a study of T cells and Merkel cell carcinoma outcomes. Measured with immunoSEQ multiplex PCR; TCRdb has only the in-frame clones, and not every one. The sample shows about 6,700 clones, less than 95% of them seen only once. The sample consisted of tumor tissue from Merkel cell carcinoma. Receptors originate from a human donor with Merkel cell carcinoma. The CDR3 runs from the conserved cysteine through the conserved F or W. A D gene is named only where the DNA matches it firmly. Clone size is not always given. Where it is, it says once, few, many or a class for expanded clones.

J	D	V	size	CDR3	DNA
TRBJ2-6	.	TRBV7-2	once	CASSLETAGANVLTF	TGTGCCAGCAGCTTAGAGACAGCTGGGGCCAACGTCCTGACTTTC
TRBJ1-1	.	TRBV30	.	CVWRRRRQGNRVLNTEAFF	TGTGTCTGGAGAAGGAGGCGGCAGGGGAATAGGGTATTGAACACTGAAGCTTTCTTT
TRBJ1-4	.	TRBV2	.	CASSEGIGGGTLVELFF	TGTGCCAGCAGTGAAGGAATAGGAGGGGGTACGTTGGTGGAACTGTTTTTT
TRBJ1-2	.	TRBV29-1	few	CSVVLRGRSDGYTF	TGCAGCGTTGTTTTACGGGGGAGGTCAGATGGCTACACCTTC
TRBJ2-3	.	TRBV19	.	CASSPTNTDTQYF	TGTGCCAGTAGCCCGACCAACACAGATACGCAGTATTTT
TRBJ1-6	.	TRBV9	.	CASSVDWSSPLHF	TGTGCCAGCAGCGTAGATTGGTCCTCACCCCTCCACTTT
TRBJ1-1	.	TRBV29-1	.	CSARTQGSSEAFF	TGCAGCGCACGAACCCAAGGTTCTTCGGAAGCTTTCTTT
TRBJ1-1	.	TRBV20-1	.	CSAPYNTEAFF	TGCAGTGCTCCCTATAACACTGAAGCTTTCTTT
TRBJ1-5	.	TRBV7-9	.	CASSLDRNQPQHF	TGTGCCAGCAGCTTAGACAGGAATCAGCCCCAGCATTTT
TRBJ2-2	TRBD1	TRBV25-1	.	CASRTGRIGELFF	TGTGCCAGCAGGACAGGGCGTATCGGGGAGCTGTTTTTT
TRBJ2-5	.	TRBV11-2	.	CASSPTTLKETQYF	TGTGCCAGCAGCCCCACGACCCTGAAAGAGACCCAGTACTTC
TRBJ1-1	.	TRBV15	.	CATSREAAMNTEAFF	TGTGCCACCAGCAGAGAGGCAGCAATGAACACTGAAGCTTTCTTT
TRBJ1-5	.	TRBV6-1	.	CASRVTGMSNQPQHF	TGTGCCAGCAGAGTAACAGGGATGAGCAATCAGCCCCAGCATTTT
TRBJ1-3	.	TRBV4-2	.	CASSPPQGRQSSGNTIYF	TGTGCCAGCAGCCCACCTCAGGGTAGACAGAGCTCTGGAAACACCATATATTTT
TRBJ2-3	TRBD2	TRBV7-6	once	CASSLSSSGGADTQYF	TGTGCCAGCAGCTTATCAAGCAGCGGGGGGGCAGATACGCAGTATTTT
TRBJ2-3	.	TRBV5-1	.	CASSGGTDTQYF	TGCGCCAGCAGTGGGGGCACAGATACGCAGTATTTT
TRBJ2-2	.	TRBV29-1	.	CSARVRGTGELFF	TGCAGCGCCAGAGTTAGGGGTACCGGGGAGCTGTTTTTT
TRBJ1-2	.	TRBV5-6	.	CASSLDIVNYGYTF	TGTGCCAGCAGCTTGGATATAGTTAACTATGGCTACACCTTC
TRBJ1-5	.	TRBV9	.	CASSVGYNQPQHF	TGTGCCAGCAGCGTAGGGTACAATCAGCCCCAGCATTTT
TRBJ1-1	TRBD1	TRBV4-3	.	CASSLQTGTNTEAFF	TGCGCCAGCAGCCTCCAGACAGGGACGAACACTGAAGCTTTCTTT
TRBJ2-2	TRBD2	TRBV6-1	.	CASSFGLAHAGELFF	TGTGCCAGCAGTTTTGGACTAGCTCACGCCGGGGAGCTGTTTTTT
TRBJ2-1	.	TRBV6-6	.	CASSYSGAVSEQFF	TGTGCCAGCAGTTACTCGGGTGCTGTAAGTGAGCAGTTCTTC
TRBJ1-5	TRBD1	TRBV5-5	once	CASRVGTASNQPQHF	TGTGCCAGCAGGGTAGGGACAGCTAGCAATCAGCCCCAGCATTTT
TRBJ1-2	.	TRBV30	.	CAWNHDRPEGDGYTF	TGTGCCTGGAATCACGACAGACCGGAGGGGGATGGCTACACCTTC